This entry lists 3 T cell receptor beta chains sequenced from one sample in a study of CD8 T cells in ankylosing spondylitis. Each CDR3 protein is one row after TCRdb ran MiXCR on the 5' RACE reads. The sample has 25,000 to 35,000 distinct CDR3 sequences, about 6.8% seen once. Material for sequencing was blood, either unsorted or a sorted T cell fraction (not recorded which). The source of these receptors is a male donor with ankylosing spondylitis or in good health (not recorded which).

This clonotype has at least ten counts. V and J are TRBV29-1 and TRBJ2-3; D is unclear. The CDR3 is made up of 12 amino acids. V lost 2 bases, J lost 2 bases, and 5 bases lay in between. Per the germline V gene, CDR1 is SQVTM and CDR2 is ANQGSEA. The CDR3 DNA reads TGCAGCGTTGAAACAGCCACAGATACGCAGTATTTT. Protein product: CSVETATDTQYF.

This clonotype was picked up many times. The genes are TRBV7-3 and TRBJ2-1; 9 nucleotides agree with TRBD2. Trimming removed 5 bases from V and 7 bases from J; junction bases left unmatched: 6. Germline assignment: CDR1 SGHTA and CDR2 FQGTGA. The CDR3 contains 14 residues. The CDR3 DNA sequence: TGTGCCAGCAGCCAAGCGGGAGGTCGGAATGAGCAGTTCTTC. It encodes CASSQAGGRNEQFF.

This clonotype has at least ten counts. This chain connects TRBV7-3 to TRBJ2-1; maybe TRBD2 (6 bases). Germline V CDR1 and CDR2: SGHTA, FQGTGA. The CDR3 extends over 14 amino acids. V lost 3 bases, J lost 5 bases, and 11 bases lay in between. This CDR3 is CASSLRGVDNEQFF. CDR3 nucleotides: TGTGCCAGCAGCTTGCGGGGCGTGGACAATGAGCAGTTCTTC.